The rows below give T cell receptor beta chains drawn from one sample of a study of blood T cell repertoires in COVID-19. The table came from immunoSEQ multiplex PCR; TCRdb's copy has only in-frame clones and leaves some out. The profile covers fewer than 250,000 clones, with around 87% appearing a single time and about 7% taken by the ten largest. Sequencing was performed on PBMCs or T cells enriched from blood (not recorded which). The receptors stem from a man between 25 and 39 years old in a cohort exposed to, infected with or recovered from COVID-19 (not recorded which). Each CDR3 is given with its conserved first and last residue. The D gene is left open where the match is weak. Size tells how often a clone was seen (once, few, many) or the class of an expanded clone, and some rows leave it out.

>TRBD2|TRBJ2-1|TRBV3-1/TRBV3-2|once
TGTGCCAGCAGCCAAGAGAGCGGGAACGTTTACAATGAGCAGTTCTTC
CASSQESGNVYNEQFF
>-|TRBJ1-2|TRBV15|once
TGTGCCACCAGCAGAGATGGGGAGGGTCCCTATGGCTACACCTTC
CATSRDGEGPYGYTF
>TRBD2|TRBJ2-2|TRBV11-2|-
TGTGCCAGCAGGGACCTCGGGAGCGGGAACGCCGGGGAGCTGTTTTTT
CASRDLGSGNAGELFF
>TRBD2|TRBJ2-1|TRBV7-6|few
TGTGCCAGCAGCCAATTGGGACTAGCGGATTACAATGAGCAGTTCTTC
CASSQLGLADYNEQFF
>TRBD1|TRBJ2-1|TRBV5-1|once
TGCGCCAGCAGCTTGCCGGGACAGGGGGTAAATGAGCAGTTCTTC
CASSLPGQGVNEQFF
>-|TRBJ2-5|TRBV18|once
TGTGCCAGCTCAGTCCCCAGGGAGGAAGAGACCCAGTACTTC
CASSVPREEETQYF
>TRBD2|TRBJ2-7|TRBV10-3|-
TGTGCCATCAGTGAAGGGACTAGCGGGTTCCTCTACGAGCAGTACTTC
CAISEGTSGFLYEQYF
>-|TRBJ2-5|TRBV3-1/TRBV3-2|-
TGTGCCAGCAGCCTCCCCCCCCTACAGGGGGGGGAGACCCAGTACTTC
CASSLPPLQGGETQYF
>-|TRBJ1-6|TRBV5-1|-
TGCGCCAGCAGCCCCCGGGACTATAATTCACCCCTCCACTTT
CASSPRDYNSPLHF
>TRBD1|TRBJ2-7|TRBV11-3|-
TGTGCCAGCAGCCCAGAGACAGGGGGATCATACGAGCAGTACTTC
CASSPETGGSYEQYF
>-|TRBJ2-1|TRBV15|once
TGTGCCACCAGCAGACCAACCTACAATGAGCAGTTCTTC
CATSRPTYNEQFF
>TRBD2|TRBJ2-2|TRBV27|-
TGTGCCAGCAGGGGGGGGACTAGCGGGCCGAACACCGGGGAGCTGTTTTTT
CASRGGTSGPNTGELFF
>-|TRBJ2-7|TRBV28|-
TGTGCGGAAGGCGGGAATTCCTACGAGCAGTACTTC
CAEGGNSYEQYF
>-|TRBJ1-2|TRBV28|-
TGTGCCAGCAGGCCCCTTTGGGGAGACTATGGCTACACCTTC
CASRPLWGDYGYTF
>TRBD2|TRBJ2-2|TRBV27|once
TGTGCCAGCAGTTTGAGGTCTAGCGGGAGGGTGTTCGGGGAGCTGTTTTTT
CASSLRSSGRVFGELFF
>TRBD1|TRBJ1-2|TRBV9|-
TGTGCCAGCAGTTCTGGGACAGGGAATGGCTACACCTTC
CASSSGTGNGYTF
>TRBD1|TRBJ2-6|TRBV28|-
TGTGCCAGCAGTTTGGGGGACAGGGCTGGTGGGGCCAACGTCCTGACTTTC
CASSLGDRAGGANVLTF
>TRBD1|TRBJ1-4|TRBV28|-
TGTGCCAGCAGTTCCGCCGGACAGGGGGCGTATGAAAAACTGTTTTTT
CASSSAGQGAYEKLFF
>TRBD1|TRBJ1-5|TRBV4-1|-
TGCGCCAGCAGCCTGGTGACAGGGCCGGATCAGCCCCAGCATTTT
CASSLVTGPDQPQHF
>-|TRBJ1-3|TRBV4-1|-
TGCGCCAGCAGCCAAGGGGCCGGTAGAAACACCATATATTTT
CASSQGAGRNTIYF
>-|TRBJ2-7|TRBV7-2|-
TGTGCCAGCAGCTTAGGGCAGGGGCGGGTGCAGTACTTC
CASSLGQGRVQYF
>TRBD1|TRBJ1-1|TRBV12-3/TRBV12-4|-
TGTGCCAGCAGTTTAACAGGGGACACTGAAGCTTTCTTT
CASSLTGDTEAFF
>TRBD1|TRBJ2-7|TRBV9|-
TGTGCCAGCAGCCCTGGACAGGGGGACTACGAGCAGTACTTC
CASSPGQGDYEQYF